Described below is a single T cell receptor beta chain sequence and its context. Its target antigen remains unknown. No much larger clone exists at a distance of one base, and base qualities are not known. TCRbeta CDR3 regions were amplified from genomic DNA by means of the immunoSEQ Assay, a bias-controlled multiplex PCR. Concerning the study's data processing: The number of nucleated cells in each sample was estimated by amplification of reference gene primers within the assay. Sequence reads were collapsed and filtered to measure the absolute abundance of every unique TCRbeta CDR3 rearrangement. For each sample, productive Simpson clonality was calculated by taking the square root of Simpson's diversity index across productive rearrangements. Here the immuneACCESS table is served through TCRdb, limited to in-frame sequences with V and J called. Missing clones are a known gap in these copies; in checked studies unresolved V genes cover under half, and the rest lacks a known reason. The V and J calls and clone size come from that table; D and trimming were worked out from the DNA. This sample has 200,000 to 250,000 clones in its table, and about nine tenths of those were observed once. The ten largest account for over 3% of the sample.

In the prospective study, participants were roughly 18 to 100 years old, resided in 24 geographic areas of the United States, and were enrolled through a virtual design. To assign participants to cohorts, the prospective study relied on clinical history that participants themselves reported in a screening survey and a study questionnaire. Mobile phlebotomists in the prospective study collected whole blood, serum and a nasopharyngeal or oropharyngeal swab from every participant. Over a roughly 2-month period, participants in the prospective study had the option of providing additional blood draws and questionnaires. Before DNA extraction, blood samples from the prospective study were shipped at room temperature or frozen. This sample is drawn from a study of blood T cell repertoires in COVID-19 (dated by TCRdb to 2018 to 2020). Study-wide context: Samples covering the acute and convalescent phases of COVID-19 were provided by collaborators in the United States, Italy and Spain. The material from the prospective study consisted of cDNA or gDNA derived from T cells, B-cell-depleted T cells, or PBMCs. The dataset comprised deeply sampled blood TCRbeta repertoires from subjects exposed to, actively infected with, or recovered from COVID-19. A freely available public database, intended as a resource for researchers studying the immune response to SARS-CoV-2, is where the repertoires were released. Samples came from the ongoing ImmuneRACE study (first 160 participants) plus 1,254 subjects from 6 global collaborators. The sample metadata nearly always contained a de-identified subject ID, COVID-19 status, age in years and sex. Where available, HLA class I and class II types were taken from metadata supplied by the sample provider and were not determined by assay-based typing. Paper-wide results and their limitations: The amount of clinical and demographic metadata varied by source and participant and was provided uncurated.

As encoded in the germline V gene, CDR1 is SNHLY while CDR2 is FYNNEI. V is reduced by 8 bases and J by 1 base, leaving a spacing of 8 bases between them. Counted from cysteine to phenylalanine, this CDR3 has 12 amino acids. Only CDR3 DNA is held: 36 bases, read in frame from base 1. Specimen: PBMCs or T cells enriched from blood (not recorded which). The source is a woman in her 40s with acute COVID-19. The chain joins TRBV2 to TRBJ1-1; the D gene cannot be named for sure. This receptor carries the CDR3 CASEAPNTEAFF. The DNA sequence reads TGTGCCAGCGAAGCGCCGAACACTGAAGCTTTCTTT.